This is a list of T cell receptor beta chains from one sample in a study of blood T cell repertoires in COVID-19. The table came from immunoSEQ multiplex PCR; TCRdb's copy has only in-frame clones and leaves some out. The data show approximately 310,000 clones, approximately 83% seen once. What was sequenced was PBMCs or T cells enriched from blood (not recorded which). The receptors here all came from a man younger than 40 who had recovered from COVID-19. CDR3s include the opening cysteine and the closing phenylalanine or tryptophan. Each record gives: J gene, V gene, CDR3 protein.

J: TRBJ2-7
V: TRBV7-2
CDR3: CASSPRAGGGLTYEQYF

J: TRBJ1-4
V: TRBV2
CDR3: CASSLQGATPKLFF

J: TRBJ1-1
V: TRBV2
CDR3: CASRAAGRDTEAFF

J: TRBJ2-1
V: TRBV29-1
CDR3: CSVERDPYNEQFF

J: TRBJ1-4
V: TRBV2
CDR3: CASSEPRQAHNEKLFF

J: TRBJ2-5
V: TRBV30
CDR3: CATGQVGWTQYF

J: TRBJ1-2
V: TRBV30
CDR3: CASSPGLTAGGYTF

J: TRBJ1-3
V: TRBV7-9
CDR3: CASSLSKRGNTIYF

J: TRBJ2-3
V: TRBV12-3/TRBV12-4
CDR3: CASGLASTDTQYF

J: TRBJ2-2
V: TRBV14
CDR3: CASSQDKRGGWNTGELFF

J: TRBJ1-2
V: TRBV12-3/TRBV12-4
CDR3: CASSRDRGYGYTF

J: TRBJ2-7
V: TRBV5-1
CDR3: CASNLGGTGPGYEQYF

J: TRBJ2-3
V: TRBV24-1
CDR3: CATRASGESTQYF

J: TRBJ1-2
V: TRBV4-1
CDR3: CASSQDWSGNYGYTF

J: TRBJ1-1
V: TRBV11-2
CDR3: CASSAPQGRTEAFF

J: TRBJ1-2
V: TRBV10-3
CDR3: CAISGESGYYGYTF

J: TRBJ2-5
V: TRBV4-3
CDR3: CASSLRGGEETQYF